This T cell receptor beta chain appears in the sequencing data of a study of blood T cell repertoires in COVID-19. Whole-study context: The United States, Italy and Spain were the sources of the acute and convalescent COVID-19 samples.

Original handling: Estimation of nucleated cell counts relied on the amplification of reference gene primers. The method was immunoSEQ multiplex PCR; TCRdb's version includes in-frame clones alone and lacks a portion of them. From that table come the V and J calls and clone size; the DNA was used to work out D and trimming. The data contain over 200,000 clones, roughly four fifths of them singletons. This receptor was obtained from a man aged 45 to 65 with active or convalescent COVID-19. The sequenced sample was peripheral blood.

The CDR3 reads CAWRIGRGRADTQYF. The CDR3 DNA reads TGTGCCTGGAGGATAGGCAGGGGAAGGGCAGATACGCAGTATTTT. V usage is TRBV30 and J usage is TRBJ2-3; maybe TRBD1 (6 bases). Trimming pared 3 bases from V and 4 bases from J, leaving 17 bases between. This CDR3 has 15 residues. Germline assignment: CDR1 GTSNPN and CDR2 SVGIG (reference sequence).